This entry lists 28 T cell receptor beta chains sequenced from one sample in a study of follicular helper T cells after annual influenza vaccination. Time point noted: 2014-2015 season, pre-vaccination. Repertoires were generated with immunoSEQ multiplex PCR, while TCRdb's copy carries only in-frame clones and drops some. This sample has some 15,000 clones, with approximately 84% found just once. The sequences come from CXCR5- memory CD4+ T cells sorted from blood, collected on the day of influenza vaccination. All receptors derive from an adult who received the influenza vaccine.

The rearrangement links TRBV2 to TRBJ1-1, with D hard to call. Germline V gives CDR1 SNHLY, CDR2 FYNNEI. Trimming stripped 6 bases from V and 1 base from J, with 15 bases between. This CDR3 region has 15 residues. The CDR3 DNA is TGTGCCAGCAGGCCAGGTACAACGAGGAACACTGAAGCTTTCTTT. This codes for CASRPGTTRNTEAFF.

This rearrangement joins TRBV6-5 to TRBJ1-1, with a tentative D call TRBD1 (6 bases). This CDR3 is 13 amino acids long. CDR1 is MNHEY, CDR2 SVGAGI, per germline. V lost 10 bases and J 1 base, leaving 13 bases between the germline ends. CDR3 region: CATQPQGNTEAFF. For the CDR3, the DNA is TGTGCCACCCAACCACAGGGGAACACTGAAGCTTTCTTT.

In DNA, the CDR3 is TGTGCCAGCAGCTTAAGTCCCGGACAGGGGTATGGCTACACCTTC. Residues: CASSLSPGQGYGYTF. The rearrangement joins TRBV7-2 to TRBJ1-2; TRBD1 aligns across 9 bases. The CDR3 covers 15 residues. Germline V gene data show CDR1 as SGHTA and CDR2 as FQGNSA. Trimming at V came to 2 bases and at J to 5 bases, leaving 6 bases not matched to a gene.

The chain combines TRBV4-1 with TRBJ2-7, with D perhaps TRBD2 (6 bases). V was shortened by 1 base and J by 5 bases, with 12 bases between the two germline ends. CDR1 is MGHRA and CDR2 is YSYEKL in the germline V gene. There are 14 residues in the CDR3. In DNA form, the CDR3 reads TGCGCCAGCAGCCAAGCCCGGGGGACCCACGAGCAGTACTTC. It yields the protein CASSQARGTHEQYF.

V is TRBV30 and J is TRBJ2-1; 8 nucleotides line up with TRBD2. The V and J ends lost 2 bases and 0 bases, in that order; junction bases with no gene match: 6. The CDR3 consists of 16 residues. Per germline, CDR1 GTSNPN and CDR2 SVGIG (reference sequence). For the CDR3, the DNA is TGTGCCTGGAGTCTGCGGGGGGCCCCCTCCTACAATGAGCAGTTCTTC. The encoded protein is CAWSLRGAPSYNEQFF.

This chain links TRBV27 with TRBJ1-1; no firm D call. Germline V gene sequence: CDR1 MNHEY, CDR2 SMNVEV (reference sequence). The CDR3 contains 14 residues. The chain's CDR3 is CATRLTWVNTEAFF. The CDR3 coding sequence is TGTGCGACGAGATTGACGTGGGTGAACACTGAAGCTTTCTTT.

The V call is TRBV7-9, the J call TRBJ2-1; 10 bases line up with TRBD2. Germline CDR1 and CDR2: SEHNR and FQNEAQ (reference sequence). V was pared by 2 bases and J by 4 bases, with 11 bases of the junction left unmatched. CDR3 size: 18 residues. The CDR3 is CASSLSVPKRGGYNEQFF. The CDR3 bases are TGTGCCAGCAGCTTATCGGTCCCAAAGCGGGGGGGATACAATGAGCAGTTCTTC.

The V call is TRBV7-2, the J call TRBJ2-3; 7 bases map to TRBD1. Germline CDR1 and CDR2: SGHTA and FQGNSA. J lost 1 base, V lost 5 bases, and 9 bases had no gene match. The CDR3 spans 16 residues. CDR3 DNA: TGTGCCAGCAGCCCCAGGGGGACAGTGGGCACAGATACGCAGTATTTT. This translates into CASSPRGTVGTDTQYF.

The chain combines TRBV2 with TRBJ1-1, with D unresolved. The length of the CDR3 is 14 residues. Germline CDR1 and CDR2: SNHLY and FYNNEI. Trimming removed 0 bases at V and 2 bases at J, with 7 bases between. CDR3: CASSEALPNTEAFF. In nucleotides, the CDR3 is TGTGCCAGCAGTGAAGCGCTTCCTAACACTGAAGCTTTCTTT. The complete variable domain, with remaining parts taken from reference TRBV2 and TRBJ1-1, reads EPEVTQTPSHQVTQMGQEVILRCVPISNHLYFYWYRQILGQKVEFLVSFYNNEISEKSEIFDDQFSVERPDGSNFTLKIRSTKLEDSAMYFCASSEALPNTEAFFGQGTRLTVV.

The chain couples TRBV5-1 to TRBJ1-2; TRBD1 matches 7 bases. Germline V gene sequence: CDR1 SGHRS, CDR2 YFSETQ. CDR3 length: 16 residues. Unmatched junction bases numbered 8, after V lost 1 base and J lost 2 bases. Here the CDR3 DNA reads TGCGCCAGCAGCTTGCCGGGACAGCCGATCAACTATGGCTACACCTTC. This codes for CASSLPGQPINYGYTF.

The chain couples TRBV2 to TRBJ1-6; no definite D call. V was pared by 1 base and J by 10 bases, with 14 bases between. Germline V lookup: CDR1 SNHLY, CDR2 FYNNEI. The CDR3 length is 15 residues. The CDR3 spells CASSEEGFSGSPLHF. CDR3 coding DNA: TGTGCCAGCAGTGAAGAGGGCTTTTCGGGGTCACCCCTCCACTTT.

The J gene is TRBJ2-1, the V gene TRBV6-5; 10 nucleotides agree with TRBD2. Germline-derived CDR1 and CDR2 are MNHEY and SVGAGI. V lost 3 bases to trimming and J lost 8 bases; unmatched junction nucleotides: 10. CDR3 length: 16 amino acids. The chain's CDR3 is CASSYRTSGGRDEQFF. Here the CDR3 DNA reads TGTGCCAGCAGTTATAGGACTAGCGGAGGGAGGGATGAGCAGTTCTTC.

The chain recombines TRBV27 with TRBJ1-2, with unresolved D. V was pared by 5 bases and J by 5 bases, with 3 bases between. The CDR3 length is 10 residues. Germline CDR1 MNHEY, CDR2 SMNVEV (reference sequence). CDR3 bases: TGTGCCAGCAGTGCGTATGGCTACACCTTC. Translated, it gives CASSAYGYTF.

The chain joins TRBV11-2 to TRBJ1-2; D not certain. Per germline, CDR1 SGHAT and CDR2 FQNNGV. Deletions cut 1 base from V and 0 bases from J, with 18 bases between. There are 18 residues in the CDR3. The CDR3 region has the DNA TGTGCCAGCAGCTTAGTCGGCGGGGTCCCGGGGTCTAACTATGGCTACACCTTC. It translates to CASSLVGGVPGSNYGYTF.

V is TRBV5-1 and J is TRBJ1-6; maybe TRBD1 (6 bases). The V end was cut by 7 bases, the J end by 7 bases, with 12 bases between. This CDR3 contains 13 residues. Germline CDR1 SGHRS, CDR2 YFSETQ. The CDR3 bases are TGCGCCAGCGGCCCGGGGGGCAATTCACCCCTCCACTTT. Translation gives CASGPGGNSPLHF. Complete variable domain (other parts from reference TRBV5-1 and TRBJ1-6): KAGVTQTPRYLIKTRGQQVTLSCSPISGHRSVSWYQQTPGQGLQFLFEYFSETQRNKGNFPGRFSGRQFSNSRSEMNVSTLELGDSALYLCASGPGGNSPLHFGNGTRLTVT.

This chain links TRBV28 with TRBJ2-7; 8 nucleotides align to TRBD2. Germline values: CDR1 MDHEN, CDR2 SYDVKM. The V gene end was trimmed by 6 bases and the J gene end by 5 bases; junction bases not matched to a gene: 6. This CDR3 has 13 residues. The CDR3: CASRGGGRNEQYF. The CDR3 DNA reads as TGTGCCAGCAGGGGCGGGGGGCGCAACGAGCAGTACTTC.

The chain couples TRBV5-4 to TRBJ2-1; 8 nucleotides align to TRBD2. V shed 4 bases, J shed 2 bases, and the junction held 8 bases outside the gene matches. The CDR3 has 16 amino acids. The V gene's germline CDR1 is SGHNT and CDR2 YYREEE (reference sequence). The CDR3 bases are TGTGCCAGCAGCAAAAGCGGGGGCCTTGCCTACAATGAGCAGTTCTTC. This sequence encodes CASSKSGGLAYNEQFF.

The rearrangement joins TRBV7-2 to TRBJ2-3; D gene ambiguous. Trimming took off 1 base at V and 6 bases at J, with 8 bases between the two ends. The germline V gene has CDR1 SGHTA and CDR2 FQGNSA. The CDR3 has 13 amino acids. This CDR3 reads CASSLGNLDTQYF. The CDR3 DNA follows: TGTGCCAGCAGCTTAGGAAATCTGGATACGCAGTATTTT.

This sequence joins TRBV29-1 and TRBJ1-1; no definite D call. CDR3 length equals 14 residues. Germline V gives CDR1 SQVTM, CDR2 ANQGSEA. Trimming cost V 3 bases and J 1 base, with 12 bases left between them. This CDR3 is CSVDDERWNTEAFF. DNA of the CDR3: TGCAGCGTTGACGATGAGCGATGGAACACTGAAGCTTTCTTT.

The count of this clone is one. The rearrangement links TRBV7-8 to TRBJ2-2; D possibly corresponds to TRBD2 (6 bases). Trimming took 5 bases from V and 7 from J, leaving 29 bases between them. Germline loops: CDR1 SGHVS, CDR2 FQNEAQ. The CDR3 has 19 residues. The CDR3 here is CASSPLGGLLDPGGGELFF. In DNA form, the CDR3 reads TGTGCCAGCAGCCCATTGGGAGGACTTTTGGACCCTGGGGGCGGGGAGCTGTTTTTT.

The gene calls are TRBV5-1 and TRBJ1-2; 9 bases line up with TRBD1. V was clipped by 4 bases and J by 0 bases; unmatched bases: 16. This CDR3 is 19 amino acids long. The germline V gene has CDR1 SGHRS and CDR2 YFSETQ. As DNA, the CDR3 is TGCGCCAGCAGCGTCAACCCTGTGAGACAGGGGGGAGCTAACTATGGCTACACCTTC. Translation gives CASSVNPVRQGGANYGYTF.

CDR3 sequence: CASSLRRGGPNEQYF. The CDR3 DNA reads TGTGCCAGCAGTTTACGGCGGGGGGGCCCCAACGAGCAGTACTTC. The chain has TRBV27 and TRBJ2-7; 9 nucleotides agree with TRBD2. The CDR3 covers 15 residues. V trimming: 2 bases; J trimming: 5 bases; junction bases outside the gene matches: 7. Germline V gene sequence: CDR1 MNHEY, CDR2 SMNVEV (reference sequence).

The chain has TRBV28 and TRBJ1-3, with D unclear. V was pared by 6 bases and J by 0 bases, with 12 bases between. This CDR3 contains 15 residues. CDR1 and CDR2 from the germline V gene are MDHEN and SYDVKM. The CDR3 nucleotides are TGTGCCAGCAGAGCCCAGGAGAGCTCTGGAAACACCATATATTTT. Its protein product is CASRAQESSGNTIYF.

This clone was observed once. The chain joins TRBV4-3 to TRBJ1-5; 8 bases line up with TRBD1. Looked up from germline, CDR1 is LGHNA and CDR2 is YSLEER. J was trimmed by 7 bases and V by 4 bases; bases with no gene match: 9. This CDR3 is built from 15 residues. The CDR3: CASSRTRGTGQPQHF. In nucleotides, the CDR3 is TGCGCCAGCAGCCGCACTAGGGGGACAGGACAGCCCCAGCATTTT.

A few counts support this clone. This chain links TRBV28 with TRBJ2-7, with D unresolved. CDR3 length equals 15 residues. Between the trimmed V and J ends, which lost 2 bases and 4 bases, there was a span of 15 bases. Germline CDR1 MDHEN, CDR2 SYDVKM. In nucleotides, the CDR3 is TGTGCCAGCAGTTTAATAGGCCCGCCTGGGTACGAGCAGTACTTC. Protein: CASSLIGPPGYEQYF. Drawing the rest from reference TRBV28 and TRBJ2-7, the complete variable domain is DVKVTQSSRYLVKRTGEKVFLECVQDMDHENMFWYRQDPGLGLRLIYFSYDVKMKEKGDIPEGYSVSREKKERFSLILESASTNQTSMYLCASSLIGPPGYEQYFGPGTRLTVT.

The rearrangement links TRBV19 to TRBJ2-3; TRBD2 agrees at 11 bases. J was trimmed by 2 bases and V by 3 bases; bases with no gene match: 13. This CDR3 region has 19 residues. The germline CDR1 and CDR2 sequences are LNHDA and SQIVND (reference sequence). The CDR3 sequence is CASSMGFLASGGTTDTQYF. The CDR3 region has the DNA TGTGCCAGTAGTATGGGATTTCTGGCTAGCGGGGGGACCACAGATACGCAGTATTTT.

The CDR3 DNA is TGTGCCAGCAGCTTATTGCTTAGTGTGGAGACCCAGTACTTC. Translation gives CASSLLLSVETQYF. The chain uses TRBV7-8 and TRBJ2-5; D not resolved. V shed 2 bases and J shed 5 bases, with 12 bases lying between them. Germline CDR1 SGHVS, CDR2 FQNEAQ. The CDR3 loop spans 14 amino acids.

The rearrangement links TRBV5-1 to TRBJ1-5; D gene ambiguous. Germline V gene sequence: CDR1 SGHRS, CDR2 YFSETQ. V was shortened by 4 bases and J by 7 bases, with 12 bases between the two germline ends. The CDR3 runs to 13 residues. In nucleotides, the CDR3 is TGCGCCAGCAGCGGGGAGCCCGGGCAGCCCCAGCATTTT. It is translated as CASSGEPGQPQHF.